This T cell receptor beta chain was recorded in a study of T cells in Graves' hyperthyroidism and ophthalmopathy. Trimming shortened V by 1 base and J by 5 bases, and 5 bases separated the two germline ends. Germline V gene lookup returns CDR1 MNHEY and CDR2 SVGEGT. This CDR3 has 12 residues. The blood specimen was taken at initial hyperthyroidism diagnosis, before any ophthalmopathy symptoms. Amplified regions were TCR beta CDR3 sequences from RNA transcripts. The HTBI primer set served for first-round RT-PCR of the TCR CDR3. TCRdb fed the multiplex PCR reads into MiXCR, producing one record per CDR3 protein. The sample contains a few hundred thousand distinct CDR3 sequences, approximately 13% of which appear only once.

The TCR sequence derives from a man between 25 and 39 years old with Graves' hyperthyroidism that later progressed to Graves' ophthalmopathy. The chain couples TRBV6-2 or TRBV6-3 to TRBJ2-5, with D possibly being TRBD1 or TRBD2 (5 bases each). The sequenced sample was blood. CDR3 nucleotides: TGTGCCAGCAGTTACTGGGGGGAGACCCAGTACTTC. Translating it yields CASSYWGETQYF.